This section outlines one T cell receptor (beta chain) sequence together with its context. Its cognate antigen is unknown. The data belong to a study of T cell responses to AZD1222 COVID-19 vaccine. Study-level results: The CD4 TCRs associated with vaccination extended across spike and predominated at 160-218 and 743-854. Variant regions that are unmutated are reportedly the target of nearly half of spike-specific TCRs.

Assay used: immunoSEQ multiplex PCR; TCRdb lists only in-frame clones, some missing. The sample has approximately 140,000 clones; 90% to 95% are singletons. This CDR3 contains 16 residues. V was trimmed by 0 bases and J by 8 bases, leaving 19 bases between them. CDR1 is MNHEY, CDR2 SVGAGI, per germline. The chain links TRBV6-5 to TRBJ1-2; no clear D. This clonotype originated in an adult in good health. The sequenced sample was peripheral blood, obtained on day 0 of AZD1222 vaccination. The DNA for the CDR3 is TGTGCCAGCAGTTACTCGAACACCCCGGGAGTGGAAGGCTACACCTTC. Translated: CASSYSNTPGVEGYTF.